These 5 T cell receptor beta chains were sequenced from one sample in a study of identical twins. Each CDR3 protein gets one entry after TCRdb re-called the 5' RACE reads with MiXCR. Among a few hundred thousand distinct CDR3 sequences listed, 9.5% to 10% were seen once. Separately, the same data were catalogued under a study of yellow fever vaccine responses in identical twins.

The specimen sequenced was PBMCs. The receptors here all came from a woman in her late teens or twenties in good health.

This clonotype has more than one count but fewer than ten. The chain recombines TRBV12-3 or TRBV12-4 with TRBJ2-6, with D possibly matching TRBD2 (5 bases). The CDR3 length is 15 residues. V lost 3 bases, J lost 4 bases, and 10 bases lay in between. Here the CDR3 reads CASSFAGVGANVLTF. The CDR3 region has the DNA TGTGCCAGCAGTTTTGCCGGGGTAGGGGCCAACGTCCTGACTTTC.

The J gene is TRBJ1-5, the V gene TRBV7-8; D uncertain. CDR3 length: 14 residues. Germline V CDR1 and CDR2: SGHVS, FQNEAQ. Between the trimmed V and J ends, which lost 1 base and 9 bases, there was a span of 13 bases. CDR3 DNA: TGTGCCAGCAGCTTAGGGACTGGGATCTCGCCCCAGCATTTT. It specifies CASSLGTGISPQHF.

The sample holds many counts of this clonotype. The genes are TRBV3-1 and TRBJ2-7; either TRBD1 or TRBD2 may fit D (5 bases each). Germline CDR1 LGHDT, CDR2 YNNKEL (reference sequence). The CDR3 is made up of 14 amino acids. Trimming shortened V by 4 bases and J by 3 bases, and 13 bases separated the two germline ends. The CDR3 region is CASSPRDGGYEQYF. The CDR3 DNA sequence: TGTGCCAGCAGCCCCCGGGACGGAGGCTACGAGCAGTACTTC.

This clonotype was counted at least ten times. The rearrangement joins TRBV5-1 to TRBJ1-2, with D tentatively TRBD1 (6 bases). CDR1 SGHRS and CDR2 YFSETQ come from the germline V gene. The CDR3 contains 13 residues. V was trimmed by 3 bases and J by 6 bases, leaving 12 bases between them. CDR3 region: CASSWGPGDGYTF. The CDR3 region has the DNA TGCGCCAGCAGCTGGGGGCCTGGGGATGGCTACACCTTC.

This clonotype occurred many times. J is TRBJ2-1 and V is TRBV10-1; 9 bases are shared with TRBD1. Germline CDR1 WNHNN, CDR2 SYGVQD (reference sequence). Losses at the gene ends were 3 bases for V and 12 bases for J; bases not matched to a gene: 12. The CDR3 is made up of 15 amino acids. The CDR3 spells CASSEGLADRGAQFF. The CDR3 DNA reads as TGCGCCAGCAGTGAAGGATTGGCGGACAGGGGAGCGCAGTTCTTC.